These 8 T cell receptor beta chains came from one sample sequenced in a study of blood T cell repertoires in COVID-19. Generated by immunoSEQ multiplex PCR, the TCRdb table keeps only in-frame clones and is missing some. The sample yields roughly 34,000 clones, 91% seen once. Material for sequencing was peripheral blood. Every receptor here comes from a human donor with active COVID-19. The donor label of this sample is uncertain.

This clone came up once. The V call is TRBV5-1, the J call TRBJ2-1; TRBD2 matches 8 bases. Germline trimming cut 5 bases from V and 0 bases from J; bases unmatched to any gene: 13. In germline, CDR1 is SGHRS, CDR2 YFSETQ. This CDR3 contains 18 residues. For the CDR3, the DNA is TGCGCCAGCAGTTCTTCTGGCGGGGGGTCGAGCTCCTACAATGAGCAGTTCTTC. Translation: CASSSSGGGSSSYNEQFF.

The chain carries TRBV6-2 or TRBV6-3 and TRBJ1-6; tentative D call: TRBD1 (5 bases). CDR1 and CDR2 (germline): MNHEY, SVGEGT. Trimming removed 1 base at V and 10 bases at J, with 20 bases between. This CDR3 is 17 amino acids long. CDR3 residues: CASSYWGRVVDRSPLHF. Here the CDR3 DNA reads TGTGCCAGCAGTTACTGGGGGAGGGTCGTGGATAGGTCACCCCTCCACTTT.

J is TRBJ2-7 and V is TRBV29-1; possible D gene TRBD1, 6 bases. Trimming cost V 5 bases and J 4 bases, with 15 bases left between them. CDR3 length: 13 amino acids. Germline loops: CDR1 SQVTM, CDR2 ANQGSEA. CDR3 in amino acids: CSVTPGGSYEQYF. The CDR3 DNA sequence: TGCAGCGTTACCCCTGGGGGCAGTTACGAGCAGTACTTC.

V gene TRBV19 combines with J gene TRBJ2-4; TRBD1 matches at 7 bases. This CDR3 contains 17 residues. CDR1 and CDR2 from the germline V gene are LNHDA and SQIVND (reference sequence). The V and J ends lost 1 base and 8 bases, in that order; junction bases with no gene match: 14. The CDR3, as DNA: TGTGCCAGTAGTATAGGCGACCGGGACAGTTCTATATACATTCAGTACTTC. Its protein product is CASSIGDRDSSIYIQYF.

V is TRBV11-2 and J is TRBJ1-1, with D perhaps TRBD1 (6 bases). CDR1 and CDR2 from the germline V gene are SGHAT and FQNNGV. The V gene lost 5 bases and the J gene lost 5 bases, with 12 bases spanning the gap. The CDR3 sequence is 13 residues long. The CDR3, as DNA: TGTGCCAGCAGCCGACAGGAGTGGACTGAAGCTTTCTTT. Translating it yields CASSRQEWTEAFF.

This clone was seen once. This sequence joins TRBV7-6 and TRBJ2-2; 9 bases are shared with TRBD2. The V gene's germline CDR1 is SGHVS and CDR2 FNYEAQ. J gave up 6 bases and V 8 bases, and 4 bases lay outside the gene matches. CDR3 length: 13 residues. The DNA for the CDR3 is TGTGCCAGCGTAGCGGGGGAGGCCGGGGAGCTGTTTTTT. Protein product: CASVAGEAGELFF.

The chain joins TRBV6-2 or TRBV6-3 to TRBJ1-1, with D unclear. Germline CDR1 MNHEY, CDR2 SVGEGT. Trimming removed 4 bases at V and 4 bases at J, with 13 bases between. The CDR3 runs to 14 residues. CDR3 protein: CASSLRPSSTEAFF. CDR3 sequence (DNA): TGTGCCAGCAGTTTACGACCTAGTAGCACTGAAGCTTTCTTT.

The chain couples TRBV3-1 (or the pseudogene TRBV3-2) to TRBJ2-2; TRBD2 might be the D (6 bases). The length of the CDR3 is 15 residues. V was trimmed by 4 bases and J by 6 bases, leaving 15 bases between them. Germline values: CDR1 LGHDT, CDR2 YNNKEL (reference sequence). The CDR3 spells CASSPRAGTAGELFF. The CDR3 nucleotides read TGTGCCAGCAGCCCTCGGGCGGGAACGGCCGGGGAGCTGTTTTTT.